The entry that follows covers one T cell receptor beta chain sequence. Its antigen is currently unknown. A CD45RA+ naive subset and a CD45RA-negative memory subset were split from CD4+ cells. This CDR3 comprises 16 residues. CDR1 is MDHEN, CDR2 SYDVKM, per germline. Trimming shortened V by 4 bases and J by 3 bases, and 15 bases separated the two germline ends. This sample was taken from a study of shared clonotypes between healthy human individuals. Regarding the study as a whole: Generation probability values for non-shared clonotypes were lower than those for clonotypes shared by all four donors.

Sequencing used immunoSEQ multiplex PCR; TCRdb keeps in-frame clones, though not all of them. This table has a few million clones, approximately 90% appearing once. The clonotype originates from a man younger than 35 in good health. Some clones in this sample may be carry-over from other donors' samples. Sequenced material: naive CD4+ T cells from PBMCs. Subset: CD45RA+ positively selected. The chain couples TRBV28 to TRBJ2-2, with TRBD2 as a possible D gene (6 bases). The CDR3 region has the DNA TGTGCCAGCAGTTCCTTCGGGGGAGTGGACACCGGGGAGCTGTTTTTT. Translated: CASSSFGGVDTGELFF.